This T cell receptor (beta chain) was sequenced for a study of T cells in Graves' hyperthyroidism and ophthalmopathy. Findings and caveats of the study: Model output signaled ophthalmopathy a median around 6.9 months ahead of onset. Stable hyperthyroidism and ophthalmopathy were separated using 13 V-J signatures.

Ophthalmopathy patients had Clinical Activity Score at least 3, NOSPECS grade at least 4, duration under 3 months. Thyroid ultrasound, orbital computed tomography, clinical symptoms, and serum thyroxine and TRAb underpinned diagnoses. On this clonotype itself: Its target is not known.

The V gene lost 5 bases and the J gene lost 8 bases, with 11 bases spanning the gap. The V gene's germline CDR1 is MNHEY and CDR2 SVGEGT. CDR3 length equals 12 residues. TCR beta CDR3 sequences were amplified from RNA transcripts. In the first-round RT-PCR of the TCR CDR3, the HTBI primer set was used. TCRdb redid the calling of the multiplex PCR reads with MiXCR, one entry per CDR3 protein. Counted here are more than 450,000 distinct CDR3 sequences, about 20% occurring once; the ten biggest clones make up around 50%. This receptor was taken from a man aged 35 to 55 with Graves' ophthalmopathy. The sample consisted of blood. The chain couples TRBV6-2 or TRBV6-3 to TRBJ2-3; D is possibly TRBD2 (5 bases). CDR3 sequence (DNA): TGTGCCAGCAGTAAAGGGCGGGCTACGCAGTATTTT. Protein sequence: CASSKGRATQYF.